A single T cell receptor beta chain is shown here with its context. The data were taken from a study of blood T cell repertoires in COVID-19. On the study more broadly: Acute and convalescent COVID-19 samples came from the United States, Italy and Spain. PBMCs, B-cell-depleted T cells, or T cells provided the cDNA or gDNA that made up the material.

As originally analysed: Estimation of nucleated cell counts was performed using reference gene primer amplification. Assay used: immunoSEQ multiplex PCR; TCRdb lists only in-frame clones, some missing. The D gene and trimming were derived from the DNA, and the V and J assignments and clone size from that table. Among about 72,000 clones listed, approximately 86% were seen once. The length of the CDR3 is 16 residues. The V gene's germline CDR1 is LGHDT and CDR2 YNNKEL (reference sequence). Trimming removed 1 base at V and 2 bases at J, with 13 bases between. V and J are TRBV3-1 (or the pseudogene TRBV3-2) and TRBJ2-3; possibly TRBD1 for D (6 bases). The sequenced sample consisted of peripheral blood. This sequence originates from a man between 50 and 59 years old with acute or convalescent COVID-19. Here the CDR3 reads CASSQAGTLPTDTQYF. The CDR3, as DNA: TGTGCCAGCAGCCAAGCCGGGACACTCCCCACAGATACGCAGTATTTT.